Shown below are 10 T cell receptor beta chains from a single sample sequenced in a study of T cell responses to AZD1222 COVID-19 vaccine. Sequencing used immunoSEQ multiplex PCR; TCRdb keeps in-frame clones, though not all of them. The sample consists of about 86,000 clones, 70% to 80% of them appearing once. The material sequenced was peripheral blood, taken on day 0 of AZD1222 vaccination. These receptors were obtained from an adult in good health.

The gene calls are TRBV14 and TRBJ2-5, with a weak D call TRBD2 (5 bases). The CDR3 spans 15 residues. Germline CDR1 SGHDN, CDR2 FVKESK. V was pared by 0 bases and J by 4 bases, with 12 bases between. CDR3 nucleotide sequence: TGTGCCAGCAGCCAAGAGGCCGGGATACGAGAGACCCAGTACTTC. Translating it yields CASSQEAGIRETQYF.

The chain employs TRBV4-3 and TRBJ2-7; 7 bases are shared with TRBD1. This CDR3 is 17 amino acids long. Unmatched junction bases numbered 11, after V lost 0 bases and J lost 3 bases. Germline CDR1 LGHNA, CDR2 YSLEER. The CDR3 nucleotides are TGCGCCAGCAGCCAAGAAGCAGTCGACAGGACAGGCTACGAGCAGTACTTC. Translating it yields CASSQEAVDRTGYEQYF.

The V call is TRBV3-1 (or the pseudogene TRBV3-2), the J call TRBJ2-1, with D unclear. The CDR3 loop spans 15 amino acids. Germline V gives CDR1 LGHDT, CDR2 YNNKEL (reference sequence). The V end was cut by 0 bases, the J end by 3 bases, with 9 bases between. The CDR3 spells CASSQDSQSYNEQFF. In DNA form, the CDR3 reads TGTGCCAGCAGCCAAGATTCCCAAAGCTACAATGAGCAGTTCTTC.

The chain links TRBV6-6 to TRBJ2-7; possible D gene TRBD2, 6 bases. CDR3 length: 14 amino acids. Germline CDR1 is MNHNY and CDR2 is SVGAGI (reference sequence). V gave up 0 bases and J gave up 12 bases, with 18 bases separating them. DNA of the CDR3: TGTGCCAGCAGTTACTCGAGTTGGCGGGATACGCCGTACTTC. As protein: CASSYSSWRDTPYF.

Of note for this clone: Distinct nucleotide sequences in the sample also encode this CDR3. The gene calls are TRBV6-1 and TRBJ1-5; 7 bases map to TRBD1. The CDR3 spans 14 residues. With V trimmed by 3 bases and J by 4 bases, 3 bases remained unmatched. The germline CDR1 and CDR2 sequences are MNHNS and SASEGT. In DNA form, the CDR3 reads TGTGCCAGCAGTGAGCAGGGGGGGAATCAGCCCCAGCATTTT. The encoded protein is CASSEQGGNQPQHF.

The genes are TRBV10-3 and TRBJ2-2, with D uncertain. Trimming cost V 6 bases and J 4 bases, with 18 bases left between them. The CDR3 runs 16 residues. The germline V gene has CDR1 ENHRY and CDR2 SYGVKD. The CDR3 region is CAIRPVMGSSTGELFF. CDR3 DNA: TGTGCCATCAGGCCCGTCATGGGGTCGTCCACCGGGGAGCTGTTTTTT.

The rearrangement uses TRBV7-8 and TRBJ2-7; D is ambiguous. V dropped 1 base and J dropped 2 bases, with 9 bases sitting between them. This CDR3 comprises 14 residues. From germline, CDR1 is SGHVS and CDR2 FQNEAQ. For the CDR3, the DNA is TGTGCCAGCAGCTTAGGGGCTAGTACCTACGAGCAGTACTTC. It yields the protein CASSLGASTYEQYF.

The chain couples TRBV27 to TRBJ2-3; 14 bases map to TRBD2. Germline CDR1 reads MNHEY; CDR2 reads SMNVEV (reference sequence). Unmatched junction bases numbered 1, after V lost 4 bases and J lost 4 bases. CDR3 length: 15 amino acids. This CDR3 is CASSSGLAGADTQYF. CDR3 coding DNA: TGTGCCAGCAGTTCGGGACTAGCGGGAGCAGATACGCAGTATTTT.

This sequence joins TRBV28 and TRBJ2-3, with a weak D call TRBD2 (5 bases). V dropped 5 bases and J dropped 4 bases, with 16 bases sitting between them. Germline loops: CDR1 MDHEN, CDR2 SYDVKM. The CDR3 consists of 15 residues. For the CDR3, the DNA is TGTGCCAGCAGTCCAGACGGGGAGTCAGCAGATACGCAGTATTTT. Translated: CASSPDGESADTQYF.

The chain has TRBV19 and TRBJ2-7, with 8 bases fitting TRBD2. V shed 0 bases, J shed 0 bases, and the junction held 10 bases outside the gene matches. Germline-derived CDR1 and CDR2 are LNHDA and SQIVND (reference sequence). The CDR3 has 18 residues. The CDR3 is CASSIDSTLAGSSYEQYF. The CDR3, as DNA: TGTGCCAGTAGTATAGATTCCACTCTAGCGGGTAGCTCCTACGAGCAGTACTTC.